This entry lists 19 T cell receptor beta chains sequenced from one sample in a study of shared clonotypes between healthy human individuals. Profiling relied on immunoSEQ multiplex PCR, and the TCRdb table lists in-frame clones only, not all of them. The sample lists approximately 530,000 clones; 90% to 96% were seen once. Sequenced sample: naive CD4+ T cells sorted from blood. As for subset: CD45RA+ positively selected. These receptors all come from a woman aged 25 to 45 in good health.

V gene TRBV30 combines with J gene TRBJ1-2, with D uncertain. The ends were cut back, 0 bases at V and 7 bases at J, with 9 bases in the middle. Germline CDR1 and CDR2: GTSNPN and SVGIG (reference sequence). The CDR3 contains 12 residues. The CDR3 DNA follows: TGTGCCTGGAGTGTAACCACTCCTGGCTACACCTTC. Protein: CAWSVTTPGYTF. The entire variable domain, with the rest obtained from reference TRBV30 and TRBJ1-2, is as follows: SQTIHQWPATLVQPVGSPLSLECTVEGTSNPNLYWYRQAAGRGLQLLFYSVGIGQISSEVPQNLSASRPQDRQFILSSKKLLLSDSGFYLCAWSVTTPGYTFGSGTRLTVV.

J is TRBJ1-2 and V is TRBV6-5, with 10 bases that match TRBD1. With 7 bases clipped from V and 8 bases from J, the junction kept 10 bases outside the gene matches. The CDR3 contains 14 residues. Germline CDR1 and CDR2: MNHEY and SVGAGI. As DNA, the CDR3 is TGTGCCAGCACCAACTTCGGACAGGGGGTGGGCTACACCTTC. Amino acids: CASTNFGQGVGYTF.

The rearrangement uses TRBV27 and TRBJ2-1; possible D gene TRBD2, 6 bases. The germline CDR1 and CDR2 sequences are MNHEY and SMNVEV (reference sequence). Trimming shortened V by 0 bases and J by 6 bases, and 15 bases separated the two germline ends. CDR3 length: 16 residues. This chain's CDR3 is CASSLSYGQGGNEQFF. The CDR3 DNA follows: TGTGCCAGCAGTTTATCTTATGGGCAGGGAGGCAATGAGCAGTTCTTC.

The chain joins TRBV2 to TRBJ2-7, with 8 bases lining up with TRBD2. J gave up 2 bases and V 5 bases, and 5 bases lay outside the gene matches. Germline assignment: CDR1 SNHLY and CDR2 FYNNEI. The CDR3 has 14 amino acids. The CDR3 loop is CASSSAGGPYEQYF. CDR3 DNA sequence: TGTGCCAGCAGTTCGGCGGGAGGCCCCTACGAGCAGTACTTC.

The chain uses TRBV29-1 and TRBJ2-5, with 7 bases that match TRBD1. This CDR3 is 13 amino acids long. The ends lost 4 bases at V and 2 bases at J; junction bases unmatched: 4. Looked up from germline, CDR1 is SQVTM and CDR2 is ANQGSEA. CDR3 loop: CSVAGTAQETQYF. The DNA of the CDR3 is TGCAGCGTTGCGGGGACAGCACAAGAGACCCAGTACTTC.

The CDR3 reads CASSPTTPYEQYF. CDR3 sequence (DNA): TGTGCCAGCTCACCGACGACGCCCTACGAGCAGTACTTC. The chain combines TRBV18 with TRBJ2-7; D call uncertain. Germline lookup yields CDR1 KGHSH and CDR2 LQKENI. The CDR3 is 13 amino acids. V was clipped by 3 bases and J by 2 bases, with 8 bases between them.

The gene calls are TRBV11-2 and TRBJ2-2; no definite D call. CDR1 and CDR2 (germline): SGHAT, FQNNGV. This CDR3 spans 15 amino acids. Trimming cost V 4 bases and J 7 bases, with 16 bases left between them. Here the CDR3 DNA reads TGTGCCAGCAGCTCCGTCTCTAGGCAATTCGGGGAGCTGTTTTTT. This sequence encodes CASSSVSRQFGELFF.

This clone was observed once. V is TRBV6-1 and J is TRBJ1-1; 8 bases are a match to TRBD1. The germline gives CDR1 MNHNS, CDR2 SASEGT. The ends lost 4 bases at V and 5 bases at J; junction bases unmatched: 6. The CDR3 has 14 amino acids. The CDR3 sequence: CASSATGVTTEAFF. CDR3 DNA: TGTGCCAGCAGTGCGACAGGGGTCACGACTGAAGCTTTCTTT.

The chain employs TRBV19 and TRBJ2-5, with D perhaps matching TRBD1 (6 bases). The CDR3 consists of 15 residues. V was cut by 0 bases and J by 3 bases, with 11 bases left in between. The germline gives CDR1 LNHDA, CDR2 SQIVND (reference sequence). DNA for the CDR3: TGTGCCAGTAGTATAGATGGGACATCAGAAGAGACCCAGTACTTC. This codes for CASSIDGTSEETQYF.

V and J are TRBV6-1 and TRBJ2-2, with D unclear. The V end lost 1 base, the J end lost 1 base, and 4 bases lay between the germline ends. This CDR3 is built from 14 residues. Germline assignment: CDR1 MNHNS and CDR2 SASEGT. The CDR3 nucleotides read TGTGCCAGCAGTGAAGGCGGGAACACCGGGGAGCTGTTTTTT. It is translated as CASSEGGNTGELFF.

The genes are TRBV28 and TRBJ2-1; D is possibly TRBD1 or TRBD2 (5 bases each). CDR1 and CDR2 from the germline V gene are MDHEN and SYDVKM. The CDR3 has 15 amino acids. V gave up 8 bases and J gave up 1 base, with 15 bases separating them. CDR3 protein: CASHGAATSYNEQFF. The CDR3 coding sequence is TGTGCCAGCCACGGGGCGGCGACTTCCTACAATGAGCAGTTCTTC. Full variable domain (missing parts from reference TRBV28 and TRBJ2-1): DVKVTQSSRYLVKRTGEKVFLECVQDMDHENMFWYRQDPGLGLRLIYFSYDVKMKEKGDIPEGYSVSREKKERFSLILESASTNQTSMYLCASHGAATSYNEQFFGPGTRLTVL.

CDR3 nucleotides: TGTGCCAGCAGTTACTCTGGGGGGGCTAATGAAAAACTGTTTTTT. It encodes CASSYSGGANEKLFF. The chain joins TRBV6-5 to TRBJ1-4; a possible D gene is TRBD1 (5 bases). Per germline, CDR1 MNHEY and CDR2 SVGAGI. The CDR3 spans 15 residues. Trimming stripped 0 bases from V and 3 bases from J, with 8 bases between.

In nucleotides, the CDR3 is TGTGCCAGCAGCCCTCCGGGACTAGCGGGGGGAGCCTACAATGAGCAGTTCTTC. Translated: CASSPPGLAGGAYNEQFF. The genes are TRBV16 and TRBJ2-1; 15 bases map to TRBD2. The CDR3 consists of 18 residues. V lost 4 bases to trimming and J lost 2 bases; unmatched junction nucleotides: 6. From germline, CDR1 is KGHSY and CDR2 FQNENV.

Comment on this clone: At one end the junction does not follow the germline gene, possibly because of a read error. For the CDR3, the DNA is TGTGCCAGCAGGGAAGGACTGTGGGAGCAGTACTTC. Translation: CASREGLWEQYF. The V gene is TRBV2, the J gene TRBJ2-7, with a possible D match to TRBD2 (5 bases). The CDR3 is 12 residues long. Per the germline V gene, CDR1 is SNHLY and CDR2 is FYNNEI.

This chain connects TRBV20-1 to TRBJ2-7; D ambiguous. The CDR3 sequence is 11 residues long. The V end lost 3 bases, the J end lost 3 bases, and 6 bases lay between the germline ends. The germline CDR1 and CDR2 sequences are DFQATT and SNEGSKA (reference sequence). For the CDR3, the DNA is TGCAGTGCTAGTCGGCTCTACGAGCAGTACTTC. Encoded protein: CSASRLYEQYF.

This rearrangement joins TRBV27 to TRBJ1-1; TRBD1 might be the D (6 bases). The CDR3 loop spans 14 amino acids. Trimming stripped 1 base from V and 5 bases from J, with 11 bases between. CDR1 and CDR2 (germline): MNHEY, SMNVEV (reference sequence). CDR3 sequence reads: CASSLYRVGTEAFF. CDR3 in DNA: TGTGCCAGCAGTTTATACAGGGTTGGGACTGAAGCTTTCTTT.

The J gene is TRBJ2-5, the V gene TRBV28, with TRBD2 matching over 9 bases. The CDR3 sequence is 15 residues long. The germline V gene has CDR1 MDHEN and CDR2 SYDVKM. J lost 4 bases, V lost 2 bases, and 5 bases had no gene match. This CDR3 reads CASSLTSGRRETQYF. CDR3 DNA: TGTGCCAGCAGTTTAACCAGCGGGAGGAGAGAGACCCAGTACTTC.

The V and J genes are TRBV7-6 and TRBJ2-3; 10 nucleotides agree with TRBD2. CDR3 length: 17 amino acids. The V and J ends lost 2 bases and 2 bases, in that order; junction bases with no gene match: 7. Germline V lookup: CDR1 SGHVS, CDR2 FNYEAQ. CDR3 region: CASSLRSSGRNTDTQYF. As DNA, the CDR3 is TGTGCCAGCAGCTTACGGTCTAGCGGGAGAAACACAGATACGCAGTATTTT.

The CDR3 reads CASSQRSLSGGSNTGELFF. In nucleotides, the CDR3 is TGCGCCAGCAGCCAAAGGTCGTTATCGGGAGGATCGAACACCGGGGAGCTGTTTTTT. The chain couples TRBV4-1 to TRBJ2-2, with 7 nucleotides matching TRBD2. Germline CDR1 MGHRA, CDR2 YSYEKL. The CDR3 has 19 residues. V lost 2 bases, J lost 0 bases, and 12 bases stayed unmatched.